The T cell receptor (beta chain) under discussion was sequenced for a study of T cells in localized non-small cell lung cancer. Study results and limitations: It was uninvolved adjacent lung that showed the highest T cell clonality, exceeding tumor. There was an association of higher blood T cell density with longer overall survival.

About this clone itself: Antigen: not known.

Germline CDR1 KGHSH, CDR2 LQKENI. This CDR3 spans 16 amino acids. The V segment lost 3 bases and the J segment 1 base; nucleotides outside the gene matches: 8. The repertoire was sequenced with immunoSEQ multiplex PCR; TCRdb's copy has only in-frame clones and lacks some. The sample comprises some 1,400 clones, almost 30% of which are singletons, and roughly 8.5% rests with the top ten. The chain has TRBV18 and TRBJ2-5; 7 bases line up with TRBD1. This receptor was taken from a male donor aged 60 or over with stage I squamous cell lung carcinoma. The sample here was lung tumor tissue, taken before any cancer treatment. The CDR3 spells CASSPPDRVVQETQYF. CDR3 sequence (DNA): TGTGCCAGCTCACCGCCCGACAGGGTAGTCCAAGAGACCCAGTACTTC.